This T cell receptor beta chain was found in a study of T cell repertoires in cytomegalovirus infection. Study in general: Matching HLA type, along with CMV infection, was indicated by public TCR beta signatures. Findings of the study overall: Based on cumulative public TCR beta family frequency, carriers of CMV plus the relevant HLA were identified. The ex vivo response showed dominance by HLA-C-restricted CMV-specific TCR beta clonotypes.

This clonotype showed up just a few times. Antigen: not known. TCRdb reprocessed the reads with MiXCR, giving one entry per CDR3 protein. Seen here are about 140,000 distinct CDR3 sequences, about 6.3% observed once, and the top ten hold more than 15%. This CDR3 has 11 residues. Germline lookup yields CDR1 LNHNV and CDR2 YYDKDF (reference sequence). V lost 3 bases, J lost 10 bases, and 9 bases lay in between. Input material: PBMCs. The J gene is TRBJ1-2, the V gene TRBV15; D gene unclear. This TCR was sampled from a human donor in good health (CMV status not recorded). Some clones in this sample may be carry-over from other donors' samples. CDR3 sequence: CATSSLNSYTF. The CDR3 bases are TGTGCCACCAGCAGCCTAAATTCCTACACCTTC.